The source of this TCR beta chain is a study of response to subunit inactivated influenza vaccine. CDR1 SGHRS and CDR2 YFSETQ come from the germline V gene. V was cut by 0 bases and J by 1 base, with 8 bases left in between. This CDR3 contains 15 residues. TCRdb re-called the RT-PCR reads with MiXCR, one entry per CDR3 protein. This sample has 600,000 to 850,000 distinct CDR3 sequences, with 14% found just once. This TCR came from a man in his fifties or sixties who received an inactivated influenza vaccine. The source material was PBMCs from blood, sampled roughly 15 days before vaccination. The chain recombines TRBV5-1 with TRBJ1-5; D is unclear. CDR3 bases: TGCGCCAGCAGCTTGGGACCGCCCAGCAATCAGCCCCAGCATTTT. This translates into CASSLGPPSNQPQHF.